This entry lists 32 T cell receptor beta chains sequenced from one sample in a study of OX40 agonist ivuxolimab in advanced cancers. Here immunoSEQ multiplex PCR was the method, and the copy in TCRdb shows in-frame clones only, minus some. Among approximately 35,000 clones listed, roughly 71% were seen once. The sample consisted of CD4+ or CD8+ T cells sorted from blood, taken in a trial of the OX40 agonist ivuxolimab. Receptors were obtained from an adult with an advanced solid tumor such as melanoma, head and neck, liver or kidney cancer.

Only a few counts were recorded for this clone. The V gene is TRBV9, the J gene TRBJ1-4; 10 nucleotides match TRBD1. This CDR3 region has 16 residues. CDR1 is SGDLS and CDR2 is YYNGEE in the germline V gene. V was pared by 4 bases and J by 0 bases, with 3 bases of the junction left unmatched. CDR3 in DNA: TGTGCCAGCAGCCCCGGGACAGGGGCAACTAATGAAAAACTGTTTTTT. Encoded protein: CASSPGTGATNEKLFF.

The CDR3 spells CASSLVGGFTEAFF. CDR3 nucleotide sequence: TGTGCCAGCAGCTTAGTCGGGGGTTTCACTGAAGCTTTCTTT. The V gene is TRBV7-9, the J gene TRBJ1-1; possibly TRBD1 for D (5 bases). The V and J ends lost 1 base and 4 bases respectively, with 10 bases between them. The CDR3 extends over 14 amino acids. The germline V gene encodes CDR1 SEHNR and CDR2 FQNEAQ (reference sequence). The full variable domain, completed using reference TRBV7-9 and TRBJ1-1, is DTGVSQNPRHKITKRGQNVTFRCDPISEHNRLYWYRQTLGQGPEFLTYFQNEAQLEKSRLLSDRFSAERPKGSFSTLEIQRTEQGDSAMYLCASSLVGGFTEAFFGQGTRLTVV.

CDR3: CASNLRGRKTEAFF. CDR3 DNA: TGTGCCAGTAATTTACGGGGGAGGAAGACTGAAGCTTTCTTT. This chain joins TRBV5-6 and TRBJ1-1; a possible D gene is TRBD1 (5 bases). Germline loops: CDR1 SGHDT, CDR2 YYEEEE. V lost 8 bases to trimming and J lost 5 bases, with 19 bases between them. CDR3 length: 14 residues.

This chain uses TRBV27 with TRBJ2-2, with no clear D. This CDR3 contains 14 residues. Between the trimmed V and J ends, which lost 3 bases and 2 bases, there was a span of 7 bases. CDR1 and CDR2 (germline): MNHEY, SMNVEV (reference sequence). The CDR3 region is CASSLAVNTGELFF. The CDR3 region has the DNA TGTGCCAGCAGTTTGGCCGTAAACACCGGGGAGCTGTTTTTT.

The DNA for the CDR3 is TGTGCCAGCAAAAAGGCCGGTAGTTCGTACGAGCAGTACTTC. This sequence encodes CASKKAGSSYEQYF. The chain uses TRBV6-1 and TRBJ2-7; D ambiguous. The CDR3 sequence is 14 residues long. Between the trimmed V and J ends, which lost 7 bases and 4 bases, there was a span of 17 bases. From germline, CDR1 is MNHNS and CDR2 SASEGT.

This clone was detected a few times. The rearrangement links TRBV5-6 to TRBJ2-4; D remains unclear. CDR1 SGHDT and CDR2 YYEEEE come from the germline V gene. The CDR3 covers 14 residues. Trimming took 4 bases from V and 2 from J, leaving 10 bases between them. The DNA of the CDR3 is TGTGCCAGCAGCCAAGTTATTTCCAAAAACATTCAGTACTTC. Protein: CASSQVISKNIQYF.

The gene calls are TRBV11-1 and TRBJ2-5; a weak D match, TRBD1 (5 bases). Between the trimmed V and J ends, which lost 0 bases and 4 bases, there was a span of 12 bases. The CDR3 has 15 residues. Per the germline V gene, CDR1 is SGHAT and CDR2 is FQDESV (reference sequence). DNA for the CDR3: TGTGCCAGCAGCTTAGCGATGGGGCGGTCAGAGACCCAGTACTTC. Its translation: CASSLAMGRSETQYF.

This chain links TRBV7-8 with TRBJ1-3; a possible D gene is TRBD1 (5 bases). The V gene's germline CDR1 is SGHVS and CDR2 FQNEAQ. V was clipped by 4 bases and J by 0 bases, with 7 bases between them. The length of the CDR3 is 14 residues. DNA of the CDR3: TGTGCCAGCAGCTCCGGGGGCTCTGGAAACACCATATATTTT. Translated, it gives CASSSGGSGNTIYF.

The chain is built from TRBV9 and TRBJ1-1; possible D gene TRBD1, 5 bases. The CDR3 has 13 amino acids. With 0 bases removed from V and 6 bases from J, the gap between germline ends came to 9 bases. Germline V gene data show CDR1 as SGDLS and CDR2 as YYNGEE. The CDR3: CASSVVGTAEAFF. As DNA, the CDR3 is TGTGCCAGCAGCGTAGTAGGGACTGCTGAAGCTTTCTTT.

The chain employs TRBV30 and TRBJ1-2; D gene unclear. Trimming removed 3 bases at V and 7 bases at J, with 9 bases between. Germline CDR1 GTSNPN, CDR2 SVGIG (reference sequence). The CDR3 spans 11 residues. Written as DNA, the CDR3 is TGTGCCTGGAGCACAGTGAGTGGCTACACCTTC. Translation gives CAWSTVSGYTF.

This clone was detected a few times. This chain links TRBV28 with TRBJ1-5; tentatively, D is TRBD1 (6 bases). Germline CDR1 is MDHEN and CDR2 is SYDVKM. There are 14 residues in the CDR3. Between the trimmed V and J ends, which lost 6 bases and 4 bases, there was a span of 13 bases. The CDR3 loop reads CASRGWGANQPQHF. For the CDR3, the DNA is TGTGCCAGCAGGGGTTGGGGGGCGAATCAGCCCCAGCATTTT.

The chain is built from TRBV7-9 and TRBJ1-2; the D is unclear. CDR1 is SEHNR and CDR2 is FQNEAQ in the germline V gene (reference sequence). This CDR3 has 15 amino acids. V was pared by 3 bases and J by 6 bases, with 17 bases between. The CDR3 DNA reads TGTGCCAGCAGCTTGGAGTCCTGGGTTCGCGATGGCTACACCTTC. Protein: CASSLESWVRDGYTF. Full variable domain (missing parts from reference TRBV7-9 and TRBJ1-2): DTGVSQNPRHKITKRGQNVTFRCDPISEHNRLYWYRQTLGQGPEFLTYFQNEAQLEKSRLLSDRFSAERPKGSFSTLEIQRTEQGDSAMYLCASSLESWVRDGYTFGSGTRLTVV.

The gene calls are TRBV21-1 and TRBJ1-5. TRBV21-1 is listed as a pseudogene. The CDR3 consists of 17 residues. CDR3 loop: CASSRRPPYPHNQPQHF. The CDR3 DNA sequence: TGTGCCAGCAGCAGGAGGCCGCCTTATCCCCACAATCAGCCCCAGCATTTT.

This chain joins TRBV9 and TRBJ2-1; 7 bases fit TRBD2. After removal of 4 bases from V and 9 bases from J, the junction contained 13 bases not matched to a gene. Germline CDR1 is SGDLS and CDR2 is YYNGEE. The CDR3 runs to 15 residues. In DNA form, the CDR3 reads TGTGCCAGCAGCCCCCCCGGGGGAGGGTATAGTGAGCAGTTCTTC. It codes for CASSPPGGGYSEQFF.

The rearrangement joins TRBV30 to TRBJ1-1; D is unclear. The CDR3 spans 12 residues. Trimming shortened V by 2 bases and J by 2 bases, and 6 bases separated the two germline ends. The V gene's germline CDR1 is GTSNPN and CDR2 SVGIG (reference sequence). The CDR3 coding sequence is TGTGCCTGGAGTAACACCAACACTGAAGCTTTCTTT. Its translation: CAWSNTNTEAFF.

This clone was observed a few times. This chain joins TRBV6-5 and TRBJ1-6; D is unclear. The CDR3 loop spans 13 amino acids. The V end was cut by 8 bases, the J end by 5 bases, with 10 bases between. Germline V lookup: CDR1 MNHEY, CDR2 SVGAGI. CDR3 sequence reads: CASARNDNSPLHF. In DNA form, the CDR3 reads TGTGCCAGCGCCAGGAATGATAATTCACCCCTCCACTTT.

V and J are TRBV27 and TRBJ1-1, with D maybe TRBD1 (5 bases). The CDR3 totals 13 residues. With 4 bases removed from V and 0 bases from J, the gap between germline ends came to 6 bases. Per the germline V gene, CDR1 is MNHEY and CDR2 is SMNVEV (reference sequence). The CDR3 spells CASSWGLNTEAFF. Here the CDR3 DNA reads TGTGCCAGCAGTTGGGGACTGAACACTGAAGCTTTCTTT.

The chain couples TRBV10-1 to TRBJ2-3, with 8 positions matching TRBD2. Germline CDR1 WNHNN, CDR2 SYGVQD (reference sequence). J was trimmed by 7 bases and V by 0 bases; bases with no gene match: 9. This CDR3 has 16 residues. This CDR3 is CASSESTGGALYTQYF. In DNA, the CDR3 is TGCGCCAGCAGTGAGTCGACCGGGGGGGCCTTGTATACGCAGTATTTT.

The chain links TRBV11-3 to TRBJ2-3; D remains unclear. There are 15 residues in the CDR3. Germline V gene data show CDR1 as SGHNT and CDR2 as YENEEA. V dropped 1 base and J dropped 1 base, with 9 bases sitting between them. The CDR3 reads CASSLGLVGTDTQYF. The CDR3 DNA follows: TGTGCCAGCAGCTTAGGTCTAGTAGGCACAGATACGCAGTATTTT.

The rearrangement joins TRBV28 to TRBJ1-2; D is unresolved. Deletions cut 1 base from V and 7 bases from J, with 10 bases between. The germline V gene has CDR1 MDHEN and CDR2 SYDVKM. There are 13 residues in the CDR3. The CDR3 sequence: CASSLSAAIGYTF. The CDR3 region has the DNA TGTGCCAGCAGTTTATCGGCGGCTATTGGCTACACCTTC.

This sequence joins TRBV9 and TRBJ2-5; TRBD1 matches at 9 bases. Per the germline V gene, CDR1 is SGDLS and CDR2 is YYNGEE. Trimming removed 0 bases from V and 4 bases from J; junction bases left unmatched: 10. The CDR3 contains 17 residues. Here the CDR3 DNA reads TGTGCCAGCAGCGTAGAAGGCACAGGGGGCAGGGGAGAGACCCAGTACTTC. Protein sequence: CASSVEGTGGRGETQYF.

The rearrangement links TRBV7-2 to TRBJ2-3, with 15 bases aligning to TRBD2. Per the germline V gene, CDR1 is SGHTA and CDR2 is FQGNSA. CDR3 length: 17 residues. The trim removed 5 bases at V and 9 bases at J, leaving 12 bases unmatched. CDR3 sequence: CASSDRGLAGGPRTQYF. CDR3 sequence (DNA): TGTGCCAGCAGCGACAGAGGACTAGCGGGGGGGCCGCGCACGCAGTATTTT.

This chain links TRBV30 with TRBJ1-1; TRBD1 agrees at 9 bases. Germline V CDR1 and CDR2: GTSNPN, SVGIG (reference sequence). The J segment lost 1 base and the V segment lost 5 bases, leaving 2 bases of the junction unmatched. This CDR3 contains 13 residues. The CDR3 bases are TGTGCCTGGCGGGGACAGGGGAACACTGAAGCTTTCTTT. Translation: CAWRGQGNTEAFF.

This chain joins TRBV19 and TRBJ1-5, with TRBD1 as a possible D gene (6 bases). Germline CDR1 reads LNHDA; CDR2 reads SQIVND (reference sequence). Trimming left V 5 bases short and J 5 bases short, with 19 bases between. This CDR3 is 16 amino acids long. CDR3 bases: TGTGCCAGTAGTTTAGGAACAACAGGGCCCTATCAGCCCCAGCATTTT. Translating it yields CASSLGTTGPYQPQHF.

This clone was counted once. The genes are TRBV9 and TRBJ2-3; D may correspond to TRBD1 or TRBD2 (5 bases each). The CDR3 has 15 residues. CDR1 is SGDLS, CDR2 YYNGEE, per germline. Trimming cost V 0 bases and J 6 bases, with 14 bases left between them. The CDR3 bases are TGTGCCAGCAGCGTAGGAGGAAGAGGGGTGGATACGCAGTATTTT. Translated, it gives CASSVGGRGVDTQYF.

CDR3 in DNA: TGTGCCAGCAGCTTTAGGGGGTCGAATGAAAAACTGTTTTTT. It is translated as CASSFRGSNEKLFF. The chain is built from TRBV5-4 and TRBJ1-4; D perhaps matches TRBD1 (6 bases). Trimming left V 2 bases short and J 5 bases short, with 10 bases between. The CDR3 loop spans 14 amino acids. From germline, CDR1 is SGHNT and CDR2 YYREEE (reference sequence).

This sequence joins TRBV6-5 and TRBJ1-1; D not resolved. The CDR3 is 14 residues long. Germline V gives CDR1 MNHEY, CDR2 SVGAGI. V gave up 7 bases and J gave up 5 bases, with 17 bases separating them. CDR3 bases: TGTGCCAGCACCGATCGGCAGGTGGGTACTGAAGCTTTCTTT. It is translated as CASTDRQVGTEAFF.

This chain uses TRBV28 with TRBJ1-5; D remains ambiguous. V was trimmed by 1 base and J by 3 bases, leaving 7 bases between them. Germline V gene sequence: CDR1 MDHEN, CDR2 SYDVKM. This CDR3 has 14 amino acids. CDR3 sequence: CASSLLGTNQPQHF. CDR3 DNA sequence: TGTGCCAGCAGTTTATTGGGAACCAATCAGCCCCAGCATTTT.

The sample holds one count of this clone. V gene TRBV11-3 combines with J gene TRBJ2-3; D may be TRBD2 (6 bases). The ends were cut back, 5 bases at V and 3 bases at J, with 15 bases in the middle. The CDR3 has 15 residues. Germline loops: CDR1 SGHNT, CDR2 YENEEA. CDR3 nucleotides: TGTGCCAGCAGCGTTCGGGGACTTGGTACAGATACGCAGTATTTT. Protein: CASSVRGLGTDTQYF.

This clone came up once. The chain employs TRBV11-3 and TRBJ2-3, with D perhaps matching TRBD2 (6 bases). The germline V and J ends were trimmed by 3 bases and 5 bases, with 9 bases remaining between them. The CDR3 is 13 amino acids. From germline, CDR1 is SGHNT and CDR2 YENEEA. The CDR3 region has the DNA TGTGCCAGCAGCTTGGAGGGCAGAGATACGCAGTATTTT. Its translation: CASSLEGRDTQYF.

The chain is built from TRBV5-4 and TRBJ2-2; TRBD2 agrees at 15 bases. The length of the CDR3 is 14 residues. Trimming took 4 bases from V and 15 from J; bases not matched to a gene: 7. Germline-derived CDR1 and CDR2 are SGHNT and YYREEE (reference sequence). CDR3 sequence (DNA): TGTGCCAGCAGCAGGACTAGCGGGGGGGCCGAATTGTTTTTT. Translating gives CASSRTSGGAELFF.

V usage is TRBV28 and J usage is TRBJ1-2, with 7 bases fitting TRBD1. The V segment lost 7 bases and the J segment 8 bases; nucleotides outside the gene matches: 13. Germline V lookup: CDR1 MDHEN, CDR2 SYDVKM. CDR3 length: 14 residues. The CDR3 nucleotides are TGTGCCAGCATTCCCACAGGGGAGGCAGGCGGCTACACCTTC. Protein sequence: CASIPTGEAGGYTF.